The 26 T cell receptor beta chains listed next were all sequenced from one sample in a study of identical twins (dated by TCRdb to 2016 to 2017). Libraries were prepared through 5' RACE. Instrument used: Illumina HiSeq 2000. TCRdb ran its own pipeline on the public reads, namely fastp trimming at Q25 and MiXCR clone calling, and kept in-frame beta chains. Rows with a matching CDR3 protein are joined into one entry that keeps the most common DNA and genes. The sample contains some 260,000 distinct CDR3 sequences, around 15% of them found a single time. 8.5% to 10% of the sample rests with the top ten. Sequencing used memory (CD45RO+) T cells sorted from blood. Reading the label with the study, this specimen's cell subset or site is: CD45RO+ enriched T cells. The receptor set was obtained from a woman under 30 in good health.

This clonotype was counted at least ten times. V gene TRBV20-1 combines with J gene TRBJ1-5; perhaps TRBD1 as D (5 bases). Germline CDR1 reads DFQATT; CDR2 reads SNEGSKA (reference sequence). The CDR3 spans 13 residues. Deletions cut 1 base from V and 4 bases from J, with 8 bases between. The DNA of the CDR3 is TGCAGTGCTAGAGGACAGAAAAATCAGCCCCAGCATTTT. The encoded protein is CSARGQKNQPQHF.

In its sample, this clonotype was seen many times. This chain joins TRBV20-1 and TRBJ1-6, with a weak D call TRBD1 (6 bases). Per the germline V gene, CDR1 is DFQATT and CDR2 is SNEGSKA (reference sequence). Between the trimmed V and J ends, which lost 0 bases and 0 bases, there was a span of 12 bases. The CDR3 has 17 amino acids. CDR3 sequence reads: CSARDRGQSSYNSPLHF. CDR3 nucleotide sequence: TGCAGTGCTAGAGATCGGGGGCAGAGCTCCTATAATTCACCCCTCCACTTT.

This clonotype was seen a handful of times. This chain's CDR3 is CASSLGGRHNEQFF. CDR3 DNA: TGCGCCAGCAGCTTAGGGGGGAGACACAATGAGCAGTTCTTC. The genes are TRBV5-1 and TRBJ2-1; TRBD1 or TRBD2 may be the D gene (6 bases each). Per the germline V gene, CDR1 is SGHRS and CDR2 is YFSETQ. The CDR3 length is 14 residues. V was trimmed by 2 bases and J by 5 bases, leaving 11 bases between them.

This clonotype was observed a few times. V is TRBV11-3 and J is TRBJ2-3; no clear D. V was pared by 4 bases and J by 10 bases, with 21 bases between. The germline gives CDR1 SGHNT, CDR2 YENEEA. The CDR3 extends over 15 amino acids. This CDR3 is CASSSRWESPKAQYF. The CDR3 nucleotides read TGTGCCAGCAGCTCCCGATGGGAATCACCGAAAGCGCAGTATTTT.

There are a few counts of this clonotype. The V and J genes are TRBV20-1 and TRBJ1-2; no clear D. Germline V lookup: CDR1 DFQATT, CDR2 SNEGSKA (reference sequence). V lost 1 base, J lost 9 bases, and 9 bases lay in between. The CDR3 contains 11 residues. Here the CDR3 reads CSARGGFRYTF. The CDR3 DNA reads as TGCAGTGCTAGAGGGGGATTTCGCTACACCTTC.

This clonotype was seen a few times. This chain links TRBV29-1 with TRBJ2-2; D may match TRBD1 or TRBD2 (5 bases each). Trimming shortened V by 7 bases and J by 2 bases, and 14 bases separated the two germline ends. The CDR3 is 14 amino acids. In germline, CDR1 is SQVTM, CDR2 ANQGSEA. The CDR3 spells CSARDPVNTGELFF. Written as DNA, the CDR3 is TGCAGCGCCCGGGACCCCGTCAACACCGGGGAGCTGTTTTTT.

This clonotype was seen a few times. The rearrangement uses TRBV7-2 and TRBJ2-7, with D maybe TRBD2 (7 bases). The CDR3 loop spans 15 amino acids. V lost 5 bases to trimming and J lost 5 bases, with 19 bases between them. Germline CDR1 and CDR2: SGHTA and FQGNSA. In DNA form, the CDR3 reads TGTGCCAGCAGCGCGTGGGGGGGGCTTGAAGACGAGCAGTACTTC. It is translated as CASSAWGGLEDEQYF.

This rearrangement joins TRBV4-1 to TRBJ1-1; 7 bases are a match to TRBD1. The V and J ends lost 4 bases and 1 base, in that order; junction bases with no gene match: 6. There are 15 residues in the CDR3. The germline CDR1 and CDR2 sequences are MGHRA and YSYEKL. CDR3 loop: CASSLAGGWNTEAFF. Written as DNA, the CDR3 is TGCGCCAGCAGCCTAGCAGGGGGTTGGAACACTGAAGCTTTCTTT.

The chain uses TRBV10-3 and TRBJ2-2; D gene ambiguous. The CDR3 loop spans 16 amino acids. V was shortened by 0 bases and J by 0 bases, with 8 bases between the two germline ends. CDR1 is ENHRY and CDR2 is SYGVKD in the germline V gene. CDR3 in amino acids: CAISESVGSNTGELFF. The DNA for the CDR3 is TGTGCCATCAGTGAGTCGGTGGGCTCGAACACCGGGGAGCTGTTTTTT.

This clonotype was counted at least ten times. The chain recombines TRBV7-9 with TRBJ1-6; the D is unclear. Trimming removed 8 bases from V and 5 bases from J, with 7 bases in between. This CDR3 contains 12 residues. Germline V gene sequence: CDR1 SEHNR, CDR2 FQNEAQ (reference sequence). The CDR3 region is CASDGDNSPLHF. The CDR3 region has the DNA TGTGCCAGCGATGGAGATAATTCACCCCTCCACTTT.

Concerning this clonotype itself: A clone one base away is much larger, so this may be a read error. The rearrangement joins TRBV19 to TRBJ1-1; unclear D gene. Germline CDR1 and CDR2: LNHDA and SQIVND (reference sequence). CDR3 length: 13 residues. Trimming took 6 bases from V and 7 from J, leaving 15 bases between them. CDR3 protein: CASRDPSKIEAFF. CDR3 nucleotides: TGTGCCAGTAGGGACCCCTCGAAGATTGAAGCTTTCTTT.

V is TRBV12-3 or TRBV12-4 and J is TRBJ2-3; D is ambiguous. There are 15 residues in the CDR3. The germline V and J ends were trimmed by 7 bases and 1 base, with 15 bases remaining between them. In DNA, the CDR3 is TGTGCCAGCAATCGGACGGGTTTGGGCACAGATACGCAGTATTTT. This codes for CASNRTGLGTDTQYF.

This clonotype has only a few counts. The chain links TRBV2 to TRBJ2-3; D is perhaps TRBD2 (5 bases). Trimming removed 4 bases at V and 2 bases at J, with 10 bases between. The V gene's germline CDR1 is SNHLY and CDR2 FYNNEI. The CDR3 is made up of 14 amino acids. The CDR3 is CASSVAGYTDTQYF. The CDR3 DNA reads TGTGCCAGCAGTGTGGCGGGTTACACAGATACGCAGTATTTT.

This clonotype was counted only a few times. J is TRBJ1-1 and V is TRBV20-1, with TRBD1 as a possible D gene (5 bases). The CDR3 contains 12 residues. The ends were cut back, 8 bases at V and 1 base at J, with 11 bases in the middle. Germline V lookup: CDR1 DFQATT, CDR2 SNEGSKA (reference sequence). The CDR3 bases are TGCAGTCCCCTCCAGGGGAACACTGAAGCTTTCTTT. Its protein product is CSPLQGNTEAFF.

This clonotype was seen a handful of times. This rearrangement joins TRBV6-5 to TRBJ2-2; no reliable D call. This CDR3 region has 14 residues. Deletions cut 2 bases from V and 2 bases from J, with 6 bases between. Looked up from germline, CDR1 is MNHEY and CDR2 is SVGAGI. CDR3 sequence: CASSYPPNTGELFF. In nucleotides, the CDR3 is TGTGCCAGCAGTTACCCCCCAAACACCGGGGAGCTGTTTTTT.

This clonotype was observed at least ten times. V usage is TRBV5-1 and J usage is TRBJ2-1; tentative D call: TRBD1 (7 bases). This CDR3 has 14 amino acids. Deletions cut 4 bases from V and 4 bases from J, with 12 bases between. Per germline, CDR1 SGHRS and CDR2 YFSETQ. CDR3 residues: CASSAGQLYNEQFF. CDR3 DNA: TGCGCCAGCAGCGCGGGACAGTTATACAATGAGCAGTTCTTC.

The genes are TRBV6-1 and TRBJ2-6; D may be TRBD1 or TRBD2 (5 bases each). The CDR3 runs 16 residues. Germline V gene data show CDR1 as MNHNS and CDR2 as SASEGT. V was pared by 5 bases and J by 5 bases, with 16 bases between. Here the CDR3 DNA reads TGTGCCAGCAGTAGGGACGGCCAGCTCAGGGCCAACGTCCTGACTTTC. Translated, it gives CASSRDGQLRANVLTF.

This clonotype was counted only a few times. The V and J genes are TRBV7-2 and TRBJ2-2; 8 nucleotides align to TRBD2. The length of the CDR3 is 15 residues. With V trimmed by 5 bases and J by 3 bases, 5 bases remained unmatched. The germline gives CDR1 SGHTA, CDR2 FQGNSA. This chain's CDR3 is CASSRPSGYTGELFF. In nucleotides, the CDR3 is TGTGCCAGCAGCCGCCCTAGCGGGTACACCGGGGAGCTGTTTTTT. Full variable domain (remainder filled in from reference TRBV7-2 and TRBJ2-2): GAGVSQSPSNKVTEKGKDVELRCDPISGHTALYWYRQSLGQGLEFLIYFQGNSAPDKSGLPSDRFSAERTGGSVSTLTIQRTQQEDSAVYLCASSRPSGYTGELFFGEGSRLTVL.

The rearrangement uses TRBV7-9 and TRBJ2-3, with TRBD2 as a possible D gene (6 bases). CDR3 size: 14 residues. V lost 11 bases and J 3 bases, leaving 18 bases between the germline ends. Germline V lookup: CDR1 SEHNR, CDR2 FQNEAQ (reference sequence). For the CDR3, the DNA is TGTGCCGCTCAGGAGGGGCTATGGACAGATACGCAGTATTTT. Translating gives CAAQEGLWTDTQYF.

This clonotype was recorded a few times. V gene TRBV28 combines with J gene TRBJ2-5, with TRBD1 as a possible D gene (6 bases). Trimming cost V 7 bases and J 3 bases, with 9 bases left between them. CDR1 is MDHEN and CDR2 is SYDVKM in the germline V gene. The CDR3 loop spans 12 amino acids. The CDR3 protein is CASNSGEETQYF. CDR3 nucleotides: TGTGCCAGCAATTCAGGGGAAGAGACCCAGTACTTC.

This chain connects TRBV14 to TRBJ2-5; D not certain. CDR1 and CDR2 (germline): SGHDN, FVKESK. The CDR3 has 16 amino acids. Trimming shortened V by 0 bases and J by 5 bases, and 16 bases separated the two germline ends. The CDR3 coding sequence is TGTGCCAGCAGCCAAGACTTTAGGTGGATGGGGGAGACCCAGTACTTC. Encoded protein: CASSQDFRWMGETQYF.

The J gene is TRBJ2-1, the V gene TRBV5-1; 8 bases agree with TRBD2. The germline V gene encodes CDR1 SGHRS and CDR2 YFSETQ. With 2 bases clipped from V and 7 bases from J, the junction kept 11 bases outside the gene matches. There are 16 residues in the CDR3. CDR3 in amino acids: CASSFSGGLAGNEQFF. CDR3 DNA sequence: TGCGCCAGCAGCTTCTCGGGTGGACTAGCTGGGAATGAGCAGTTCTTC.

The sample holds a few counts of this clonotype. The genes are TRBV6-5 and TRBJ1-6; 7 bases are a match to TRBD1. V shed 3 bases, J shed 4 bases, and the junction held 6 bases outside the gene matches. CDR1 is MNHEY and CDR2 is SVGAGI in the germline V gene. This CDR3 comprises 16 residues. The CDR3 DNA is TGTGCCAGCAGTTATAGGACCAGGGGGTATAATTCACCCCTCCACTTT. This sequence encodes CASSYRTRGYNSPLHF.

This clonotype was counted a few times. The J gene is TRBJ2-1, the V gene TRBV20-1; 10 positions agree with TRBD2. The CDR3 is made up of 15 amino acids. V trimming: 6 bases; J trimming: 6 bases; junction bases outside the gene matches: 11. Germline CDR1 DFQATT, CDR2 SNEGSKA (reference sequence). CDR3 bases: TGCAGTGCGACCACCATTTTAGCGGGAGGCAATGAGCAGTTCTTC. This sequence encodes CSATTILAGGNEQFF.

This clonotype has just a few counts. Relative to the germline gene, one junction end is altered; a read error may explain this. The V gene is TRBV20-1, the J gene TRBJ2-1; a weak D match, TRBD2 (6 bases). The CDR3 consists of 16 residues. From germline, CDR1 is DFQATT and CDR2 SNEGSKA (reference sequence). The CDR3 sequence: CCAHLAGTNSYNEQFF. The CDR3 DNA reads as TGCTGTGCTCATCTCGCGGGAACTAACTCCTACAATGAGCAGTTCTTC.

In its sample, this clonotype was seen many times. The chain carries TRBV12-3 or TRBV12-4 and TRBJ2-7, with a weak D call TRBD1 (6 bases). V shed 4 bases and J shed 6 bases, with 13 bases lying between them. This CDR3 contains 13 residues. In DNA form, the CDR3 reads TGTGCCAGCAGTTCCAACAGGGCGGGCGAGCAGTACTTC. Amino acid sequence: CASSSNRAGEQYF.